Sequencing of this T cell receptor beta chain was carried out in a study of naive and memory T cell subsets. V trimming: 5 bases; J trimming: 6 bases; junction bases outside the gene matches: 3. The length of the CDR3 is 13 residues. Per germline, CDR1 SGHTA and CDR2 FQGTGA. An equimolar mix of two oligonucleotides served as the beta constant-region primer for TRBC1 and TRBC2. Nested alpha and beta constant-region primers with the SP2 primer drove four PCR rounds on ligated cDNA. Via MiXCR, TCRdb re-called the UMI-ligation and nested PCR reads, giving one row per CDR3 protein. The sample has 120,000 to 150,000 distinct CDR3 sequences, over 15% seen once; the top ten hold 0.14% to 0.15%.

The clonotype comes from a human donor in good health. The sample consisted of naive CD4+ T cells from blood. The chain couples TRBV7-3 to TRBJ2-2; 7 bases are a match to TRBD2. The DNA of the CDR3 is TGTGCCAGCAGCGCGGGGGTCGCCGGGGAGCTGTTTTTT. Translating gives CASSAGVAGELFF.